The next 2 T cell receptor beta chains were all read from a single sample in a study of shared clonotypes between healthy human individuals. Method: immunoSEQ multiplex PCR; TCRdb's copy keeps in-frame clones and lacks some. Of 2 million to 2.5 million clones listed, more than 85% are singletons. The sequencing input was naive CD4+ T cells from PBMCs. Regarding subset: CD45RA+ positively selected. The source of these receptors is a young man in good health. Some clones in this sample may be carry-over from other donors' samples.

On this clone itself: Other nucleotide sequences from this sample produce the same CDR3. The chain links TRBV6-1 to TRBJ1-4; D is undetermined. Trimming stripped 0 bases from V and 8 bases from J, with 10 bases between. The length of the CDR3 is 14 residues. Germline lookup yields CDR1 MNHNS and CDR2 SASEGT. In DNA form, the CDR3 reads TGTGCCAGCAGTGAAGCAGGGCTGGGGGAAAAACTGTTTTTT. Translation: CASSEAGLGEKLFF.

The CDR3 spells CSVNFREFYGYTF. CDR3 DNA: TGCAGCGTGAACTTCAGGGAGTTCTATGGCTACACCTTC. This rearrangement joins TRBV29-1 to TRBJ1-2; a possible D gene is TRBD1 (5 bases). Germline CDR1 and CDR2: SQVTM and ANQGSEA. V lost 6 bases to trimming and J lost 4 bases, with 15 bases between them. The CDR3 loop spans 13 amino acids.